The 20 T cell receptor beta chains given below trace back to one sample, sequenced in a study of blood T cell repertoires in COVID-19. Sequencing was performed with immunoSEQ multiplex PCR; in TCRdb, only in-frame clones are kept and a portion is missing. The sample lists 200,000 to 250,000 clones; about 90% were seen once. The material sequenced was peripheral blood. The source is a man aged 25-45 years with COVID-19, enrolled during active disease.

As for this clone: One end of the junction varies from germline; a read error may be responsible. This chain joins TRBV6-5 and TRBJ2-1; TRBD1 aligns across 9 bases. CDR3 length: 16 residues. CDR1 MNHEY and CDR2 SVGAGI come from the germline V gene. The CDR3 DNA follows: TGTGCCAGCAGTAACTCGGACAGGGGAGTGGACAATGAGCAGTTCTTC. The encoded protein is CASSNSDRGVDNEQFF.

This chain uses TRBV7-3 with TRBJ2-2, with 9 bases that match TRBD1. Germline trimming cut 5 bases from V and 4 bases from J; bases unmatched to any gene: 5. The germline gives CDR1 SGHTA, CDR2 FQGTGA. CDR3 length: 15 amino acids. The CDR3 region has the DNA TGTGCCAGCAGCAGGCGGACAGGGGCCACCGGGGAGCTGTTTTTT. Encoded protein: CASSRRTGATGELFF.

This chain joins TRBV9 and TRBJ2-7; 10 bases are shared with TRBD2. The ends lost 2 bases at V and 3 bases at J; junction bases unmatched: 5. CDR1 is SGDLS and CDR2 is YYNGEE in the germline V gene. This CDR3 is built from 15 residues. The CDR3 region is CASSVSSGSYYEQYF. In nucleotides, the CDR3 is TGTGCCAGCAGCGTCTCTAGCGGGAGCTACTACGAGCAGTACTTC.

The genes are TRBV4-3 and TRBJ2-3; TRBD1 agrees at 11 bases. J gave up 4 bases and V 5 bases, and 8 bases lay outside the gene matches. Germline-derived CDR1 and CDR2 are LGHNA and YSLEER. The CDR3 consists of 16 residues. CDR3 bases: TGCGCCAGCAGCTCGAGGACAGGGGGCTTGGCAGATACGCAGTATTTT. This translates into CASSSRTGGLADTQYF.

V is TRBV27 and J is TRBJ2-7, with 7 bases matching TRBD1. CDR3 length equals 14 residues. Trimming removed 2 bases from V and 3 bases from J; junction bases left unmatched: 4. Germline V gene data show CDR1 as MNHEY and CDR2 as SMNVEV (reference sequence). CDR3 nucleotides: TGTGCCAGCAGTTTAAGGGGACAGAGCTACGAGCAGTACTTC. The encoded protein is CASSLRGQSYEQYF.

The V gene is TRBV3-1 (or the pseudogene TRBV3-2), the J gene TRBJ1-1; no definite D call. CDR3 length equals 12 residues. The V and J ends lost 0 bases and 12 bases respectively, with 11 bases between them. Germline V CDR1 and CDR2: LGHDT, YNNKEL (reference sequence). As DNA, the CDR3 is TGTGCCAGCAGCCAAGACAGGATTTTGCCTTTCTTT. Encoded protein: CASSQDRILPFF.

The CDR3: CASSVVGTGTGELFF. The CDR3 DNA reads as TGTGCCAGCAGCGTAGTCGGCACGGGGACCGGGGAGCTGTTTTTT. This rearrangement joins TRBV9 to TRBJ2-2; the D gene is possibly TRBD2 (5 bases). The ends were cut back, 0 bases at V and 5 bases at J, with 11 bases in the middle. CDR3 length: 15 residues. Germline CDR1 reads SGDLS; CDR2 reads YYNGEE.

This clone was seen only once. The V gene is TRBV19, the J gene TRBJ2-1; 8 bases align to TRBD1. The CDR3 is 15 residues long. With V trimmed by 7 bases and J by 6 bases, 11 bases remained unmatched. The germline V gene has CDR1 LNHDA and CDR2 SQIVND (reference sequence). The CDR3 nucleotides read TGTGCCAGTACCCAGGGGGCAGCACAATTCAATGAGCAGTTCTTC. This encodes CASTQGAAQFNEQFF.

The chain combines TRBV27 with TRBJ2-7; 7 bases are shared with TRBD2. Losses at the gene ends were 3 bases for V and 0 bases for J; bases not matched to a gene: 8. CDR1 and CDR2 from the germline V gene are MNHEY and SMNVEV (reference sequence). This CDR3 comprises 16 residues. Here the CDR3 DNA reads TGTGCCAGCAGTTTTGATCTAGCGGCGAGCTCCTACGAGCAGTACTTC. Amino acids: CASSFDLAASSYEQYF.

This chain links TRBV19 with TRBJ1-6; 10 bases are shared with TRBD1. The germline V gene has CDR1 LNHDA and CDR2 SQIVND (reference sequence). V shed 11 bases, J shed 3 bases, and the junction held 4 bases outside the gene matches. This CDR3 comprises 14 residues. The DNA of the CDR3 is TGTGCCGGAGGACAGGGGGACTATAATTCACCCCTCCACTTT. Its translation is CAGGQGDYNSPLHF.

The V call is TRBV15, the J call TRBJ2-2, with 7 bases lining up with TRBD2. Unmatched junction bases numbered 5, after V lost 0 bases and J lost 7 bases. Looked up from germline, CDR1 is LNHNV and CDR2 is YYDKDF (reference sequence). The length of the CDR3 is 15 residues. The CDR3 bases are TGTGCCACCAGCAGAGATCGGGGGGAGGACGGGGAGCTGTTTTTT. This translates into CATSRDRGEDGELFF.

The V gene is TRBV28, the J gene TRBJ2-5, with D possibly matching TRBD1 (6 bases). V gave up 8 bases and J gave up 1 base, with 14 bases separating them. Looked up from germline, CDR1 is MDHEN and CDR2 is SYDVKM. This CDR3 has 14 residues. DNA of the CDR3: TGTGCCAGCCGGTTAGGGGGTTTCCAAGAGACCCAGTACTTC. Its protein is CASRLGGFQETQYF.

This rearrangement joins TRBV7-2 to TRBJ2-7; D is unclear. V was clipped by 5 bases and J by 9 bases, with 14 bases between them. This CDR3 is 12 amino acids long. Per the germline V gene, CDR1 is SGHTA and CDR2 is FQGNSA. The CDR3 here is CASSPGRSGQYF. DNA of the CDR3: TGTGCCAGCAGCCCTGGGCGATCCGGGCAGTACTTC.

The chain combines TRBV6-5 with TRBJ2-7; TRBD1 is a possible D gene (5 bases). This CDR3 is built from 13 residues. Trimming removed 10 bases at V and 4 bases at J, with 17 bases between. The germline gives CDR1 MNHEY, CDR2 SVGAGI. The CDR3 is CATLPQGRYEQYF. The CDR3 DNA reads TGTGCCACCCTACCCCAGGGTAGGTACGAGCAGTACTTC.

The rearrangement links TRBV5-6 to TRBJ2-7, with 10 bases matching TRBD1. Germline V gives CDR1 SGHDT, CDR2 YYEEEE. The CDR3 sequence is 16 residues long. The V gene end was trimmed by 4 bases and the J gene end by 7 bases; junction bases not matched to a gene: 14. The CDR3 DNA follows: TGTGCCAGCAGCCCCCGAGGGACAGGGGAGTTGCGGGAGCAGTACTTC. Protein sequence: CASSPRGTGELREQYF.

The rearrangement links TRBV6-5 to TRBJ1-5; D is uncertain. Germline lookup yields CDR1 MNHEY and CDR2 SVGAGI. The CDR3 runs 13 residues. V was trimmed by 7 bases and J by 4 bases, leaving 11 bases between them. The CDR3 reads CASTRHGNQPQHF. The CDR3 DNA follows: TGTGCCAGCACGAGACATGGGAATCAGCCCCAGCATTTT.

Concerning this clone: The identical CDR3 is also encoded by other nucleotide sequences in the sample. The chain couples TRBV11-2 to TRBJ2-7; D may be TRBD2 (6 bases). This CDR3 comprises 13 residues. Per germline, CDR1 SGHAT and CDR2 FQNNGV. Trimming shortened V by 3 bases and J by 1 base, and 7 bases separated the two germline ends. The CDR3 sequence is CASSLGGSYEQYF. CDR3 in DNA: TGTGCCAGCAGCTTGGGGGGTTCCTACGAGCAGTACTTC.

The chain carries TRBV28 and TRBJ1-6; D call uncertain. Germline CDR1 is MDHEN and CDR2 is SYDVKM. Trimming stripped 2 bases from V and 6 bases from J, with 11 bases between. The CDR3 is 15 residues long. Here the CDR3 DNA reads TGTGCCAGCAGTTTAGTAGTAGGGAGTAATTCACCCCTCCACTTT. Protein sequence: CASSLVVGSNSPLHF. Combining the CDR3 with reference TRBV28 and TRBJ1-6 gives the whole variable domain DVKVTQSSRYLVKRTGEKVFLECVQDMDHENMFWYRQDPGLGLRLIYFSYDVKMKEKGDIPEGYSVSREKKERFSLILESASTNQTSMYLCASSLVVGSNSPLHFGNGTRLTVT.

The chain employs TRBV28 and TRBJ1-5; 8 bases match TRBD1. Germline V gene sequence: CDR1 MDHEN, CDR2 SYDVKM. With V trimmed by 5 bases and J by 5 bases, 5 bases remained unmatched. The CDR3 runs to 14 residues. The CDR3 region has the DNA TGTGCCAGCAGTCCTGCAGGGGGCCATCAGCCCCAGCATTTT. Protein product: CASSPAGGHQPQHF.

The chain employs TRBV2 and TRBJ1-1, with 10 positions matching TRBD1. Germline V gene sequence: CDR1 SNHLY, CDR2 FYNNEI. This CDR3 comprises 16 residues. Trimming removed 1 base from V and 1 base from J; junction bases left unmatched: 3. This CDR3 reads CASSEVGTGANTEAFF. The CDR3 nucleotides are TGTGCCAGCAGTGAAGTAGGGACAGGGGCGAACACTGAAGCTTTCTTT.